This paragraph reports one T cell receptor (beta chain). The target of this receptor is not known. No qualities accompany the bases; no much larger clone lies one base away. The entry originates in a study of blood T cell repertoires in COVID-19 (dated by TCRdb to 2019 to 2021). General notes on the study: Samples from collaborators originated in the United States, Italy and Spain and spanned both the acute and convalescent phases of COVID-19. The material from the prospective study consisted of cDNA or gDNA derived from T cells, B-cell-depleted T cells, or PBMCs. Deeply sampled blood TCRbeta repertoires from subjects exposed to, actively infected with, or recovered from COVID-19 were included in the dataset. Where HLA class I and class II types were available, the types were taken from metadata supplied by the sample provider, not from assay-based typing. The repertoires were released in a freely available public database meant as a resource for research on the immune response to SARS-CoV-2. The samples were drawn from the first 160 participants of the ongoing ImmuneRACE study and from under 1,500 subjects provided by 6 global collaborators. A de-identified subject ID, COVID-19 status, age in years and sex were almost always included in the sample metadata.

The CDR3 runs 18 amino acids, cysteine and phenylalanine included. The only DNA kept is the CDR3, 54 bases in frame from the first base. V and J are trimmed by 2 bases and 6 bases, and the gene matches miss 18 bases of the junction. CDR1 PRHDT and CDR2 FYEKMQ are derived from the germline V gene (reference sequence). The study at large found these results: The amount of clinical and demographic metadata varied by source and participant and was provided uncurated.

TCRbeta CDR3 regions were amplified from genomic DNA by means of the immunoSEQ Assay, a bias-controlled multiplex PCR. Regarding the original processing steps: Nucleated cell counts per sample were estimated from amplification of reference gene primers within the assay. Sequence reads were collapsed and filtered to measure the absolute abundance of every unique TCRbeta CDR3 rearrangement. Productive Simpson clonality was computed per sample as the square root of Simpson's diversity index over productive rearrangements. TCRdb retrieved this table from immuneACCESS and kept in-frame rearrangements only. Not all clones are present; in checked studies, unresolved V genes account for under half, and no reason is known for the remainder. That table supplies the V and J calls and clone size; D and trimming were determined from the DNA. For this sample the table gives some 290,000 clones, of which about 88% were detected only once. Of the sample, around 3.6% is held by the ten largest clones.

The collaborating institutions used their own protocols to collect whole blood in K2EDTA tubes. For TCRbeta analysis, collaborator samples were shipped as frozen whole blood, as isolated PBMCs, or as DNA extracted from either sample type. The V and J segments used are TRBV13 and TRBJ2-7, with 8 bases in between that match TRBD1. This TCR was recovered from a man between 18 and 35 years old with active or convalescent COVID-19. Sample: peripheral blood. The nucleotides read TGTGCCAGCAGCTTAACCCAAAAACCGGACAGGGCCCTGTCCGAGCAGTACTTC. The translation is CASSLTQKPDRALSEQYF.